These 12 T cell receptor beta chains were sequenced from one sample in a study of blood T cell repertoires in COVID-19. Assay used: immunoSEQ multiplex PCR; TCRdb lists only in-frame clones, some missing. Among about 170,000 clones listed, around 80% were seen once. Sequencing was done on a sample of PBMCs or T cells enriched from blood (not recorded which). The source of these receptors is a woman aged 45-60 years in a cohort exposed to, infected with or recovered from COVID-19 (not recorded which).

In its sample, this clone was seen a few times. The chain couples TRBV12-3 or TRBV12-4 to TRBJ2-5; no clear D. The CDR3 is 13 residues long. Trimming stripped 5 bases from V and 7 bases from J, with 14 bases between. For the CDR3, the DNA is TGTGCCAGCAGTCATGACACGTTCGCGACCCAGTACTTC. It encodes CASSHDTFATQYF.

The chain joins TRBV6-5 to TRBJ2-5; D is undetermined. From germline, CDR1 is MNHEY and CDR2 SVGAGI. Trimming left V 6 bases short and J 2 bases short, with 10 bases between. This CDR3 is built from 13 residues. The CDR3 bases are TGTGCCAGCAGCCCGGTCGGGCAAGAGACCCAGTACTTC. Its translation is CASSPVGQETQYF.

This chain uses TRBV28 with TRBJ2-5; 13 bases map to TRBD2. CDR1 and CDR2 (germline): MDHEN, SYDVKM. This CDR3 comprises 16 residues. After removal of 7 bases from V and 5 bases from J, the junction contained 10 bases not matched to a gene. For the CDR3, the DNA is TGTGCCAGCACTCCGGGACTAGCGGGAATTTGGGAGACCCAGTACTTC. As protein: CASTPGLAGIWETQYF. Supplemented by reference TRBV28 and TRBJ2-5, the full variable domain reads DVKVTQSSRYLVKRTGEKVFLECVQDMDHENMFWYRQDPGLGLRLIYFSYDVKMKEKGDIPEGYSVSREKKERFSLILESASTNQTSMYLCASTPGLAGIWETQYFGPGTRLLVL.

The chain is built from TRBV28 and TRBJ1-4, with 7 bases fitting TRBD1. CDR1 is MDHEN, CDR2 SYDVKM, per germline. This CDR3 has 17 amino acids. Losses at the gene ends were 3 bases for V and 5 bases for J; bases not matched to a gene: 12. CDR3 region: CASSLGGQGTVNEKLFF. The CDR3 DNA reads TGTGCCAGCAGTTTGGGTGGGCAGGGGACAGTAAATGAAAAACTGTTTTTT.

This clone was recorded only once. V gene TRBV18 combines with J gene TRBJ1-2; TRBD1 matches at 9 bases. CDR1 and CDR2 (germline): KGHSH, LQKENI. J was trimmed by 11 bases and V by 2 bases; bases with no gene match: 9. This CDR3 has 14 residues. CDR3 region: CASSPEGQGRSYTF. DNA for the CDR3: TGTGCCAGCTCACCAGAGGGACAGGGAAGGAGTTACACCTTC.

This clone appeared a few times. The chain has TRBV6-2 or TRBV6-3 and TRBJ1-3; 7 positions match TRBD1. The CDR3 loop spans 15 amino acids. CDR1 and CDR2 from the germline V gene are MNHEY and SVGEGT. Trimming removed 5 bases from V and 4 bases from J; junction bases left unmatched: 8. This chain's CDR3 is CASSPDRVAGNTIYF. Here the CDR3 DNA reads TGTGCCAGCAGTCCAGACAGGGTCGCCGGAAACACCATATATTTT.

This chain connects TRBV3-1 (or the pseudogene TRBV3-2) to TRBJ1-1; D is unresolved. CDR3 length: 12 residues. Germline V gene data show CDR1 as LGHDT and CDR2 as YNNKEL (reference sequence). Between the trimmed V and J ends, which lost 4 bases and 3 bases, there was a span of 6 bases. CDR3: CASSLRDTEAFF. CDR3 in DNA: TGTGCCAGCAGCCTTCGGGACACTGAAGCTTTCTTT.

The CDR3 region has the DNA TGTGCCAGCAGCCCCGGGACAGGGGGCCTCTCAGGGGACAATGAGCAGTTCTTC. Amino acid sequence: CASSPGTGGLSGDNEQFF. The gene calls are TRBV5-4 and TRBJ2-1; 12 bases fit TRBD1. The length of the CDR3 is 18 residues. Germline CDR1 reads SGHNT; CDR2 reads YYREEE (reference sequence). V was pared by 4 bases and J by 5 bases, with 13 bases of the junction left unmatched. Full variable domain (rest looked up from reference TRBV5-4 and TRBJ2-1): ETGVTQSPTHLIKTRGQQVTLRCSSQSGHNTVSWYQQALGQGPQFIFQYYREEENGRGNFPPRFSGLQFPNYSSELNVNALELDDSALYLCASSPGTGGLSGDNEQFFGPGTRLTVL.

This chain links TRBV9 with TRBJ2-2; the D is unclear. The CDR3 consists of 14 residues. Trimming took off 3 bases at V and 3 bases at J, with 9 bases between the two ends. CDR1 is SGDLS and CDR2 is YYNGEE in the germline V gene. The CDR3 loop is CASSDRTDTGELFF. DNA of the CDR3: TGTGCCAGCAGCGACAGAACTGACACCGGGGAGCTGTTTTTT.

V and J are TRBV6-5 and TRBJ1-2; D gene unclear. This CDR3 has 14 residues. The V end lost 0 bases, the J end lost 4 bases, and 9 bases lay between the germline ends. Germline V gene lookup returns CDR1 MNHEY and CDR2 SVGAGI. The DNA for the CDR3 is TGTGCCAGCAGTTACTCGTGGGCAGGCTATGGCTACACCTTC. Amino acid sequence: CASSYSWAGYGYTF.

This clone has just one count. V gene TRBV4-3 combines with J gene TRBJ1-5; the D gene is possibly TRBD1 (6 bases). Germline V gene lookup returns CDR1 LGHNA and CDR2 YSLEER. The CDR3 runs 14 residues. V lost 0 bases and J lost 5, with 8 bases in between. For the CDR3, the DNA is TGCGCCAGCAGCCAAGACAGGGGCGATCAGCCCCAGCATTTT. Its translation is CASSQDRGDQPQHF.

The chain employs TRBV24-1 and TRBJ1-5, with a weak D call TRBD1 (5 bases). Germline-derived CDR1 and CDR2 are KGHDR and SFDVKD. V lost 4 bases and J 9 bases, leaving 24 bases between the germline ends. This CDR3 spans 17 amino acids. The CDR3 sequence: CATSDPTGPLGAMPQHF. The CDR3 DNA reads TGTGCCACCAGTGACCCTACCGGGCCCCTTGGGGCAATGCCCCAGCATTTT.